Listed below are T cell receptor beta chains from one sample, sequenced in a study of shared clonotypes between healthy human individuals. This table comes from immunoSEQ multiplex PCR, and its TCRdb copy is limited to in-frame clones, with some not included. Found here are about 2 million clones, around 95% of them singletons; the top ten hold more than 0.1%. What was sequenced was naive CD4+ T cells sorted from blood. These receptor sequences come from a man aged 18 to 29 in good health. The CDR3 runs from the conserved cysteine through the conserved F or W. Fields, in order: V gene, clone size, D gene, J gene, CDR3 protein, CDR3 DNA. D genes are given only for firm matches. Not all rows give a size; the values are once, few, many and, for expanded clones, a class.

V: TRBV13
size: once
D: -
J: TRBJ2-7
CDR3: CASRARSEQYF
DNA: TGTGCCAGCAGGGCACGGAGCGAGCAGTACTTC

V: TRBV2
size: -
D: -
J: TRBJ1-3
CDR3: CASTEGMRDSGNTIYF
DNA: TGTGCCAGCACCGAGGGGATGAGAGACTCTGGAAACACCATATATTTT

V: TRBV19
size: -
D: TRBD2
J: TRBJ2-2
CDR3: CASSPSRLAGGTGELFF
DNA: TGTGCCAGTAGTCCATCCAGACTAGCGGGAGGTACCGGGGAGCTGTTTTTT

V: TRBV10-3
size: once
D: TRBD2
J: TRBJ2-7
CDR3: CAISASGVSYEQYF
DNA: TGTGCCATCAGTGCTAGCGGGGTCTCCTACGAGCAGTACTTC

V: TRBV30
size: -
D: -
J: TRBJ2-5
CDR3: CAWSPPGGTQYF
DNA: TGTGCCTGGAGCCCACCCGGAGGGACCCAGTACTTC

V: TRBV30
size: once
D: TRBD1
J: TRBJ2-5
CDR3: CAWSRQHRGATQYF
DNA: TGTGCCTGGAGTAGGCAGCACAGGGGAGCGACCCAGTACTTC

V: TRBV2
size: once
D: -
J: TRBJ1-2
CDR3: CASSALGPNYGYTF
DNA: TGTGCCAGCAGTGCGTTGGGACCCAACTATGGCTACACCTTC

V: TRBV5-1
size: -
D: -
J: TRBJ2-3
CDR3: CASSPGFHTDTQYF
DNA: TGCGCCAGCAGCCCGGGGTTCCACACAGATACGCAGTATTTT

V: TRBV5-1
size: -
D: TRBD2
J: TRBJ2-1
CDR3: CASSLVPSGGASYNEQFF
DNA: TGCGCCAGCAGCTTGGTCCCTAGCGGGGGGGCCTCTTACAATGAGCAGTTCTTC

V: TRBV9
size: -
D: -
J: TRBJ1-2
CDR3: CASSQILGSGYTF
DNA: TGTGCCAGCAGTCAGATACTCGGTAGTGGCTACACCTTC

V: TRBV27
size: -
D: -
J: TRBJ1-2
CDR3: CASRPPTGGYTF
DNA: TGTGCCAGCAGACCCCCGACGGGTGGCTACACCTTC

V: TRBV2
size: -
D: -
J: TRBJ1-1
CDR3: CAVNGQLNTEAFF
DNA: TGTGCCGTAAACGGACAGTTGAACACTGAAGCTTTCTTT

V: TRBV28
size: -
D: TRBD2
J: TRBJ2-2
CDR3: CASSSSSGAYTGELFF
DNA: TGTGCCAGCAGTTCGAGTAGCGGGGCGTACACCGGGGAGCTGTTTTTT

V: TRBV5-1
size: -
D: -
J: TRBJ2-2
CDR3: CASSPRGRLNTGELFF
DNA: TGCGCCAGCAGCCCTCGGGGCAGGCTAAACACCGGGGAGCTGTTTTTT

V: TRBV27
size: -
D: TRBD1
J: TRBJ2-7
CDR3: CASSYYRGARDEQYF
DNA: TGTGCCAGCAGTTACTACAGGGGTGCTCGCGACGAGCAGTACTTC

V: TRBV10-1
size: -
D: TRBD1
J: TRBJ1-5
CDR3: CASSTGDGSNQPQHF
DNA: TGCGCCAGCAGCACAGGGGACGGGAGCAATCAGCCCCAGCATTTT

V: TRBV28
size: -
D: -
J: TRBJ2-1
CDR3: CASWGEGPGRAAQFF
DNA: TGTGCCAGCTGGGGGGAAGGTCCCGGGCGAGCGGCGCAGTTCTTC

V: TRBV15
size: few
D: TRBD1
J: TRBJ1-1
CDR3: CATSRDDWGGQENTEAFF
DNA: TGTGCCACCAGCAGAGATGATTGGGGGGGACAGGAGAACACTGAAGCTTTCTTT

V: TRBV18
size: -
D: -
J: TRBJ2-2
CDR3: CASSPPGGVNTGELFF
DNA: TGTGCCAGCTCACCACCAGGGGGAGTTAACACCGGGGAGCTGTTTTTT

V: TRBV7-7
size: -
D: -
J: TRBJ1-2
CDR3: CASSFVVLYGYTF
DNA: TGTGCTAGCAGCTTTGTGGTCCTCTATGGCTACACCTTC

V: TRBV5-1
size: -
D: -
J: TRBJ2-7
CDR3: CASRPGFGPGYEQYF
DNA: TGCGCCAGCAGGCCGGGATTCGGACCGGGTTACGAGCAGTACTTC

V: TRBV7-8
size: -
D: TRBD1
J: TRBJ2-7
CDR3: CASLPTGESGSYEQYF
DNA: TGTGCCAGCCTCCCTACAGGGGAAAGCGGATCCTACGAGCAGTACTTC

V: TRBV6-5
size: -
D: -
J: TRBJ2-5
CDR3: CASSARPQETQYF
DNA: TGTGCCAGCAGTGCCCGTCCGCAGGAGACCCAGTACTTC

V: TRBV5-4
size: once
D: TRBD2
J: TRBJ2-5
CDR3: CASSPTSGSGETQYF
DNA: TGTGCCAGCAGCCCGACTAGCGGGAGTGGGGAGACCCAGTACTTC

V: TRBV7-8
size: -
D: -
J: TRBJ1-6
CDR3: CASSLGTSSYNSPLHF
DNA: TGTGCCAGCAGCTTAGGGACCAGCTCCTATAATTCACCCCTCCACTTT

V: TRBV7-2
size: -
D: TRBD2
J: TRBJ2-7
CDR3: CASSLNGGGARSYEQYF
DNA: TGTGCCAGCAGCTTAAATGGCGGGGGGGCCCGCTCCTACGAGCAGTACTTC

V: TRBV10-2
size: once
D: TRBD1
J: TRBJ1-1
CDR3: CASSDAGTGVMNTEAFF
DNA: TGCGCCAGCAGTGACGCCGGGACAGGGGTAATGAACACTGAAGCTTTCTTT